This entry describes one T cell receptor beta chain. The antigen remains unidentified. This specimen comes from a study of T-cell memory formation after mild COVID-19. CDR1 and CDR2 (germline): DFQATT, SNEGSKA (reference sequence). There are 13 residues in the CDR3. V was pared by 3 bases and J by 5 bases, with 10 bases between. The study's findings and limits: The main location of contracting CD4+ clones was CM and EM, and that of contracting CD8+ clones was EMRA.

TCRdb reprocessed the 5' RACE reads via MiXCR and lists one record per CDR3 protein. The sample includes 200,000 to 250,000 distinct CDR3 sequences, 15% to 20% seen only once; the top ten take approximately 3.6%. This TCR came from a young man who had mild COVID-19 (a few samples of this study predate the infection). Cell type and time point are not known. V and J are TRBV20-1 and TRBJ2-2; TRBD1 might be the D (6 bases). Specimen: PBMCs or a T cell subset sorted from them (not recorded which). The chain's CDR3 is CSASKGETGELFF. The CDR3 nucleotides read TGCAGTGCTAGTAAGGGGGAAACCGGGGAGCTGTTTTTT.